The clone carrying this T cell receptor beta chain showed up just once. The data were taken from a study of blood T cell repertoires in COVID-19. The overall study: Acute and convalescent COVID-19 samples came from the United States, Italy and Spain. PBMCs, B-cell-depleted T cells, or T cells were the source of the cDNA or gDNA that made up the material.

As handled by the study authors: Amplifying reference gene primers gave estimates of nucleated cell counts. Produced via immunoSEQ multiplex PCR; TCRdb's table is partial and in-frame only. That table furnishes V, J and clone size, whereas the DNA furnished D and trimming. The table lists roughly 120,000 clones, around 79% of them singletons. V was trimmed by 6 bases and J by 4 bases, leaving 13 bases between them. The CDR3 length is 14 residues. CDR1 SGHRS and CDR2 YFSETQ come from the germline V gene. The J gene is TRBJ2-2, the V gene TRBV5-1, with D maybe TRBD2 (5 bases). Sequencing input: peripheral blood. The sequence was collected from a man aged 65-85 years with acute or convalescent COVID-19. CDR3 region: CASKEVQTTGELFF. The DNA of the CDR3 is TGCGCCAGCAAGGAGGTACAGACCACCGGGGAGCTGTTTTTT.